The 8 T cell receptor beta chains presented below share a single source sample, sequenced in a study of T-cell reconstitution after alpha-beta-depleted transplantation in children. Library preparation (for TCRbeta) was performed with unique molecular identifiers. MiXCR, run by TCRdb on the PCR reads, gives a single entry per CDR3 protein. The data hold about 250,000 distinct CDR3 sequences, with about 24% observed a single time. This specimen was PBMCs, mostly from graft donor cells, taken 360 days after TCRalphabeta/CD19-depleted stem cell transplant. The receptors here all came from a female patient aged 2 to 10 who had a stem cell transplant for congenital amegakaryocytic thrombocytopenia, so the T cells may come from the graft donor.

V is TRBV5-1 and J is TRBJ2-5; D not certain. Deletions cut 1 base from V and 3 bases from J, with 10 bases between. Germline CDR1 is SGHRS and CDR2 is YFSETQ. The CDR3 is 14 residues long. Here the CDR3 DNA reads TGCGCCAGCAGCTTGATCGGCAGAAAAGAGACCCAGTACTTC. Protein sequence: CASSLIGRKETQYF.

This clonotype has more than one count but fewer than ten. This rearrangement joins TRBV30 to TRBJ1-2; D gene unclear. Germline assignment: CDR1 GTSNPN and CDR2 SVGIG (reference sequence). This CDR3 spans 18 amino acids. Trimming took off 0 bases at V and 0 bases at J, with 20 bases between the two ends. The CDR3 region is CAWSVLRWAATSNYGYTF. The CDR3 nucleotides are TGTGCCTGGAGTGTACTCCGCTGGGCCGCGACCTCTAACTATGGCTACACCTTC.

The chain joins TRBV20-1 to TRBJ2-3; 9 nucleotides match TRBD1. CDR1 DFQATT and CDR2 SNEGSKA come from the germline V gene (reference sequence). The CDR3 runs to 15 residues. The ends lost 4 bases at V and 5 bases at J; junction bases unmatched: 10. The CDR3 DNA follows: TGCAGTGCTACTACAGTACAGGGGGCTGGAGATACGCAGTATTTT. Translated, it gives CSATTVQGAGDTQYF.

This rearrangement joins TRBV12-3 or TRBV12-4 to TRBJ2-2; 13 bases align to TRBD2. The CDR3 contains 18 residues. V shed 10 bases and J 5 bases; nucleotides not matched to a gene: 16. The DNA of the CDR3 is TGTGCCATCACCCTCTGGGGACTAGCGGGATATTGGACCGGGGAGCTGTTTTTT. It encodes CAITLWGLAGYWTGELFF.

This clonotype turned up a few times. This chain connects TRBV7-6 to TRBJ1-4; tentatively, D is TRBD1 (6 bases). The CDR3 runs to 17 residues. Trimming left V 2 bases short and J 3 bases short, with 16 bases between. The germline gives CDR1 SGHVS, CDR2 FNYEAQ. The CDR3 region has the DNA TGTGCCAGCAGCTTAATTACCGGGGGCAAGGCTAATGAAAAACTGTTTTTT. It encodes CASSLITGGKANEKLFF.

V and J are TRBV10-3 and TRBJ2-1; D is tentatively TRBD1 or TRBD2 (5 bases each). The V end lost 5 bases, the J end lost 8 bases, and 16 bases lay between the germline ends. The CDR3 sequence is 14 residues long. Germline assignment: CDR1 ENHRY and CDR2 SYGVKD. The CDR3 bases are TGTGCCATCAGTACGGGGCCGAGTGCAGATGAGCAGTTCTTC. It encodes CAISTGPSADEQFF.

This clonotype was seen repeatedly, ten times or more. A read error may account for a junction end that differs from germline. The genes are TRBV2 and TRBJ2-2, with TRBD1 matching 7 bases. CDR3 length: 16 amino acids. Per the germline V gene, CDR1 is SNHLY and CDR2 is FYNNEI. The CDR3 spells CASSKAGTDNTGELFF. The CDR3 coding sequence is TGTGCCAGCAGTAAAGCCGGGACAGATAACACCGGGGAGCTGTTTTTT.

In this sample, this clonotype turned up a few times. This chain uses TRBV20-1 with TRBJ1-5; 8 nucleotides match TRBD1. V shed 6 bases, J shed 1 base, and the junction held 5 bases outside the gene matches. CDR3 length: 14 residues. Germline-derived CDR1 and CDR2 are DFQATT and SNEGSKA (reference sequence). CDR3 in amino acids: CSAEDRGSNQPQHF. CDR3 nucleotides: TGCAGTGCCGAAGACAGGGGCAGCAATCAGCCCCAGCATTTT.